The 14 T cell receptor beta chains in this list originate from one sample, sequenced in a study of shared clonotypes between healthy human individuals (dated by TCRdb to the early 2020s). The library was produced with the immunoSEQ multiplex PCR assay. Not all clones reach the TCRdb copy of this immuneACCESS table, which keeps in-frame sequences only. Checked studies attribute under half of the gap to unresolved V genes and leave the rest unexplained. The sample table shows around 240,000 clones, and approximately 65% are seen once. The ten top clones hold approximately 12% of the sample. Sequencing input: memory CD4+ T cells sorted from blood. The cell subset or site label here, explained by the study, means: CD45RA-negative fraction. Receptor source: a man under 40 in good health.

This clone was seen more than once but under ten times. The chain joins TRBV7-2 to TRBJ2-6; D might be TRBD2 (5 bases). The germline V and J ends were trimmed by 5 bases and 0 bases, with 5 bases remaining between them. The germline V gene has CDR1 SGHTA and CDR2 FQGNSA. The CDR3 runs 14 residues. Written as DNA, the CDR3 is TGTGCCAGCAGCCGGGACTCTGGGGCCAACGTCCTGACTTTC. This sequence encodes CASSRDSGANVLTF.

This clone was detected a few times. The V and J genes are TRBV7-2 and TRBJ2-5; the match to TRBD2 covers 7 bases. V dropped 1 base and J dropped 7; count of bases not matched to a gene: 6. The CDR3 has 14 residues. CDR1 and CDR2 (germline): SGHTA, FQGNSA. CDR3 sequence reads: CASSLGRLAGTQYF. As DNA, the CDR3 is TGTGCCAGCAGCTTAGGAAGACTAGCAGGGACCCAGTACTTC.

V gene TRBV10-3 combines with J gene TRBJ1-2, with TRBD1 matching 9 bases. Germline CDR1 and CDR2: ENHRY and SYGVKD. Trimming removed 6 bases from V and 3 bases from J; junction bases left unmatched: 5. The CDR3 is 14 amino acids. CDR3 amino acids: CAISQTGGDYGYTF. The CDR3 coding sequence is TGTGCCATCAGCCAGACAGGGGGTGACTATGGCTACACCTTC.

This rearrangement joins TRBV28 to TRBJ2-2, with D unresolved. This CDR3 contains 15 residues. Germline CDR1 is MDHEN and CDR2 is SYDVKM. Between the trimmed V and J ends, which lost 3 bases and 2 bases, there was a span of 10 bases. CDR3 in DNA: TGTGCCAGCAGTTTTAGGCTTAAAAACACCGGGGAGCTGTTTTTT. Translation: CASSFRLKNTGELFF.

V gene TRBV5-1 combines with J gene TRBJ1-3; D is ambiguous. The V and J ends lost 2 bases and 2 bases respectively, with 8 bases between them. This CDR3 region has 14 residues. From germline, CDR1 is SGHRS and CDR2 YFSETQ. CDR3 sequence reads: CASSLSGAGNTIYF. CDR3 DNA sequence: TGCGCCAGCAGCTTATCGGGAGCTGGAAACACCATATATTTT.

The chain recombines TRBV2 with TRBJ2-3; 8 bases line up with TRBD1. Losses at the gene ends were 6 bases for V and 6 bases for J; bases not matched to a gene: 11. The CDR3 totals 15 residues. Germline V gene lookup returns CDR1 SNHLY and CDR2 FYNNEI. CDR3 nucleotides: TGTGCCAGCAGCGGACAGGGCTCAGCCGCGGATACGCAGTATTTT. It yields the protein CASSGQGSAADTQYF.

This chain links TRBV29-1 with TRBJ2-3, with D possibly matching TRBD2 (5 bases). The V gene lost 5 bases and the J gene lost 1 base, with 7 bases spanning the gap. CDR1 is SQVTM, CDR2 ANQGSEA, per germline. The CDR3 sequence is 12 residues long. As DNA, the CDR3 is TGCAGCGTTCGGGAAGGCACAGATACGCAGTATTTT. Protein product: CSVREGTDTQYF.

This sequence joins TRBV15 and TRBJ1-1; possibly TRBD1 for D (5 bases). CDR3 length equals 17 residues. CDR1 LNHNV and CDR2 YYDKDF come from the germline V gene (reference sequence). V was cut by 0 bases and J by 6 bases, with 20 bases left in between. The CDR3 DNA reads TGTGCCACCAGCAGAGATGTTAGGGCGGGGGGAAGGCCTGAAGCTTTCTTT. It is translated as CATSRDVRAGGRPEAFF.

This chain's CDR3 is CATDGTGGVDYGYTF. The CDR3 DNA follows: TGTGCCACCGACGGGACAGGGGGCGTAGACTATGGCTACACCTTC. The chain couples TRBV14 to TRBJ1-2; the match to TRBD1 covers 12 bases. This CDR3 comprises 15 residues. Germline CDR1 reads SGHDN; CDR2 reads FVKESK. V shed 10 bases, J shed 3 bases, and the junction held 9 bases outside the gene matches.

J is TRBJ1-2 and V is TRBV14; no reliable D call. CDR1 is SGHDN, CDR2 FVKESK, per germline. V was trimmed by 0 bases and J by 3 bases, leaving 8 bases between them. This CDR3 contains 14 residues. The CDR3: CASSQDSRYYGYTF. The CDR3 DNA reads TGTGCCAGCAGCCAAGATAGCAGATACTATGGCTACACCTTC.

This clone was found a few times. The chain links TRBV6-6 to TRBJ1-4, with D unresolved. Trimming left V 2 bases short and J 8 bases short, with 15 bases between. This CDR3 has 15 amino acids. CDR1 is MNHNY and CDR2 is SVGAGI in the germline V gene (reference sequence). CDR3 DNA: TGTGCCAGCAGTTACGGAAGAGGTTTTGACGAAAAACTGTTTTTT. Translation gives CASSYGRGFDEKLFF.

This clone was recorded many times. The CDR3, as DNA: TGTGCTAGTGGTTTGGTTGGGGGAGAGACCCAGTACTTC. Translation: CASGLVGGETQYF. J is TRBJ2-5 and V is TRBV12-5; TRBD1 or TRBD2 may be the D gene (5 bases each). CDR1 and CDR2 from the germline V gene are LGHNT and FRNRAP. Trimming took 0 bases from V and 4 from J, leaving 6 bases between them. This CDR3 is 13 amino acids long.

This chain links TRBV5-4 with TRBJ1-1; no definite D call. The CDR3 sequence is 12 residues long. CDR1 and CDR2 (germline): SGHNT, YYREEE (reference sequence). Deletions cut 5 bases from V and 11 bases from J, with 16 bases between. The CDR3 reads CASRSGTGSAFF. CDR3 bases: TGTGCCAGCAGATCGGGAACGGGGTCGGCTTTCTTT.

The CDR3 DNA reads TGCGCCAGCAGTGAGCCTACCGACAAGATTAGCAATCAGCCCCAGCATTTT. This gives the protein CASSEPTDKISNQPQHF. The chain has TRBV10-2 and TRBJ1-5; D gene unclear. V was clipped by 2 bases and J by 0 bases, with 14 bases between them. This CDR3 has 17 residues. The germline CDR1 and CDR2 sequences are WSHSY and SAAADI.